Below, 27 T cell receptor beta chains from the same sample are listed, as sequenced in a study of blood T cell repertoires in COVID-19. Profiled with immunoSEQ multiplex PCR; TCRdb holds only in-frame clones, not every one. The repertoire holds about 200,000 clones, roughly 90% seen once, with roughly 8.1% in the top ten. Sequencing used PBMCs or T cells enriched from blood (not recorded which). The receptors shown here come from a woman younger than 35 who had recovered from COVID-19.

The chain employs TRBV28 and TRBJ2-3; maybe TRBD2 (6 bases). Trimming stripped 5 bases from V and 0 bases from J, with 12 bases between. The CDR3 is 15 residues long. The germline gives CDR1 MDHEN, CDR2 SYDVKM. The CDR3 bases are TGTGCCAGCAGTGGGGAGGAAACTAGCACAGATACGCAGTATTTT. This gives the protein CASSGEETSTDTQYF.

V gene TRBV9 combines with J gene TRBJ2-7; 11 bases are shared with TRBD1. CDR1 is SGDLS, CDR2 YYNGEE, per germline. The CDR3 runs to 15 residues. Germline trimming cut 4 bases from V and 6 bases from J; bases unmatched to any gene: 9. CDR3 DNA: TGTGCCAGCAGCCCTCGGGACAGGGGGTACGTCGAGCAGTACTTC. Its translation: CASSPRDRGYVEQYF.

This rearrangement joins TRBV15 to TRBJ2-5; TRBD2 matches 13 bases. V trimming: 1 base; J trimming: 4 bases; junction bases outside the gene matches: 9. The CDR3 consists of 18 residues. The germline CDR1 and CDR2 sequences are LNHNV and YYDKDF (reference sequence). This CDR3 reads CATSRAQPGLAGAETQYF. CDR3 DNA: TGTGCCACCAGCAGAGCCCAACCCGGACTAGCGGGGGCAGAGACCCAGTACTTC.

The CDR3 DNA sequence: TGTGCCAGCGACAGCTATAGCAATCAGCCCCAGCATTTT. Protein: CASDSYSNQPQHF. The genes are TRBV28 and TRBJ1-5, with D possibly matching TRBD1 (5 bases). V lost 8 bases and J lost 0, with 8 bases in between. CDR1 and CDR2 (germline): MDHEN, SYDVKM. CDR3 length: 13 amino acids.

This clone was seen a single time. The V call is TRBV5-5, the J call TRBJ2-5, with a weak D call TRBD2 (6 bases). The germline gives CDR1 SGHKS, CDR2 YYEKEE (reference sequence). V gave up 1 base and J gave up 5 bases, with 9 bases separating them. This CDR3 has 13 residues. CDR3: CASSLTSMETQYF. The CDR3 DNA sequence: TGTGCCAGCAGCTTGACTAGCATGGAGACCCAGTACTTC.

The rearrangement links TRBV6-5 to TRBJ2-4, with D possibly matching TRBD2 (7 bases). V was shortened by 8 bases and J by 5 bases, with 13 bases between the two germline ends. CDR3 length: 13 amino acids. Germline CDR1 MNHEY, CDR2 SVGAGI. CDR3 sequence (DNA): TGTGCCAGCTGGCGGGGGCGGGAAAACATTCAGTACTTC. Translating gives CASWRGRENIQYF.

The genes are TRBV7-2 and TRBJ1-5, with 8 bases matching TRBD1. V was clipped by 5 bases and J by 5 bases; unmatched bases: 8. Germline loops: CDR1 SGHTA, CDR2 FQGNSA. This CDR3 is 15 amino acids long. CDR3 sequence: CASSPQDRVDQPQHF. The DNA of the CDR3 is TGTGCCAGCAGCCCCCAGGACAGGGTCGATCAGCCCCAGCATTTT.

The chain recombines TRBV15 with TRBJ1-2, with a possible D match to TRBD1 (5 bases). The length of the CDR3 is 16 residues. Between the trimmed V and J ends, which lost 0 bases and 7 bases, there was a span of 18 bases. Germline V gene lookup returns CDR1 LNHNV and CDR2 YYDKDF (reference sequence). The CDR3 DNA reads TGTGCCACCAGCAGAGATTTTCAAGCGGGGCAGGGTGGCTACACCTTC. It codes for CATSRDFQAGQGGYTF. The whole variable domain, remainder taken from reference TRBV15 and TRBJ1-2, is DAMVIQNPRYQVTQFGKPVTLSCSQTLNHNVMYWYQQKSSQAPKLLFHYYDKDFNNEADTPDNFQSRRPNTSFCFLDIRSPGLGDTAMYLCATSRDFQAGQGGYTFGSGTRLTVV.

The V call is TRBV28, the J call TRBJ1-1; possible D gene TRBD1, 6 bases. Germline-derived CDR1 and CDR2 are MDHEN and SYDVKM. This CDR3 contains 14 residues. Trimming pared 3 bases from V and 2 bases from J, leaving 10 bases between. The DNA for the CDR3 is TGTGCCAGCAGTTTTAGGGGGAAAAACACTGAAGCTTTCTTT. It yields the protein CASSFRGKNTEAFF. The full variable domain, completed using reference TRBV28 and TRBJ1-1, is DVKVTQSSRYLVKRTGEKVFLECVQDMDHENMFWYRQDPGLGLRLIYFSYDVKMKEKGDIPEGYSVSREKKERFSLILESASTNQTSMYLCASSFRGKNTEAFFGQGTRLTVV.

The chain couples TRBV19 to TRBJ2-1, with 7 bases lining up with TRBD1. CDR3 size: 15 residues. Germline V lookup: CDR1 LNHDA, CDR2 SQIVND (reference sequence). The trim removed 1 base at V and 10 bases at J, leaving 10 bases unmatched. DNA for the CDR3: TGTGCCAGTAGTATAGGGCCCAAGGGGGCAGGGGAGCAGTTCTTC. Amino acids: CASSIGPKGAGEQFF.

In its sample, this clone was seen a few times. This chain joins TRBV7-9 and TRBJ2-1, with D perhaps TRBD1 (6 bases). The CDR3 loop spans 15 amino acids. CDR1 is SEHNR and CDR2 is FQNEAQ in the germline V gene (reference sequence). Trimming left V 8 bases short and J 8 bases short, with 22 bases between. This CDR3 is CASPPRTGWLDEQFF. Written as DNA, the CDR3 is TGTGCCAGCCCCCCGCGAACAGGGTGGTTGGATGAGCAGTTCTTC.

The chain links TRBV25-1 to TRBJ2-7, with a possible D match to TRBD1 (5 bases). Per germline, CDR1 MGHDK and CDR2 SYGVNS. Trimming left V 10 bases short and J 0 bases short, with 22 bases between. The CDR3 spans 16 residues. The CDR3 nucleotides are TGTGCCACCCCCAGACCCGACAGAAGAAGCTCCTACGAGCAGTACTTC. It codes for CATPRPDRRSSYEQYF.

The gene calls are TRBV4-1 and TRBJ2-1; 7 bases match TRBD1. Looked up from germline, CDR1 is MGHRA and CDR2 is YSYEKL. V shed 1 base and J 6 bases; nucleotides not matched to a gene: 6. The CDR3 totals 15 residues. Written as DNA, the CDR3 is TGCGCCAGCAGCCAAGTTGTTCGACAGGGCAATGAGCAGTTCTTC. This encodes CASSQVVRQGNEQFF.

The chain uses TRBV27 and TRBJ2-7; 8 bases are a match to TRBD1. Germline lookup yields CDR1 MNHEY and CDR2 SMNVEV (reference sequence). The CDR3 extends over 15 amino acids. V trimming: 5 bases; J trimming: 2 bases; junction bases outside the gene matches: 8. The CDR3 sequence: CASSPRTGRTYEQYF. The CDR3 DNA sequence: TGTGCCAGCAGTCCCCGGACAGGGAGAACCTACGAGCAGTACTTC.

The CDR3 bases are TGTGCCAGCAGTTACCCCGGCGGGGAGCTGTTTTTT. This translates into CASSYPGGELFF. V and J are TRBV6-5 and TRBJ2-2; D is unresolved. The germline V gene has CDR1 MNHEY and CDR2 SVGAGI. The CDR3 is 12 amino acids. The V end lost 2 bases, the J end lost 7 bases, and 5 bases lay between the germline ends.

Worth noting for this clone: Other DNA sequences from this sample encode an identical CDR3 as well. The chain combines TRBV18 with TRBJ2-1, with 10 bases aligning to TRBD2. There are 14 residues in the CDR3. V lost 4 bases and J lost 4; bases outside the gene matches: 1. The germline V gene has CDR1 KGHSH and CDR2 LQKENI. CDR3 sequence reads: CASSLAGGYNEQFF. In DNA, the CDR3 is TGTGCCAGCTCACTAGCGGGGGGATACAATGAGCAGTTCTTC.

DNA of the CDR3: TGTGCCAGCAGTGTGTATTCCCAGGGAAGCAATTACACCTTC. Its translation: CASSVYSQGSNYTF. The V and J genes are TRBV2 and TRBJ1-2, with a weak D call TRBD1 (5 bases). The CDR3 length is 14 residues. The V and J ends lost 4 bases and 11 bases respectively, with 20 bases between them. Germline values: CDR1 SNHLY, CDR2 FYNNEI. The full variable domain, in which reference TRBV2 and TRBJ1-2 provide the parts outside the CDR3, is EPEVTQTPSHQVTQMGQEVILRCVPISNHLYFYWYRQILGQKVEFLVSFYNNEISEKSEIFDDQFSVERPDGSNFTLKIRSTKLEDSAMYFCASSVYSQGSNYTFGSGTRLTVV.

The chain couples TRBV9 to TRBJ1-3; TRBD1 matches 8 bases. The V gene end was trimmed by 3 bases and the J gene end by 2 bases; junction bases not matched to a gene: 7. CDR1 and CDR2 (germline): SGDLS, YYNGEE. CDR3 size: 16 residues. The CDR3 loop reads CASSGDYRGTGNTIYF. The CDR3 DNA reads TGTGCCAGCAGCGGCGACTACAGGGGGACTGGAAACACCATATATTTT. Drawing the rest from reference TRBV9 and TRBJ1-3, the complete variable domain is DSGVTQTPKHLITATGQRVTLRCSPRSGDLSVYWYQQSLDQGLQFLIQYYNGEERAKGNILERFSAQQFPDLHSELNLSSLELGDSALYFCASSGDYRGTGNTIYFGEGSWLTVV.

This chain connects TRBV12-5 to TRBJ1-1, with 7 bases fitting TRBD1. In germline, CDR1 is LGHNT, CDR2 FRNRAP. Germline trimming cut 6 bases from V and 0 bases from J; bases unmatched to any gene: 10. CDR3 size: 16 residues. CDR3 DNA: TGTGCTAGTGGCCCCACAGGGGACCACTTGAACACTGAAGCTTTCTTT. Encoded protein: CASGPTGDHLNTEAFF.

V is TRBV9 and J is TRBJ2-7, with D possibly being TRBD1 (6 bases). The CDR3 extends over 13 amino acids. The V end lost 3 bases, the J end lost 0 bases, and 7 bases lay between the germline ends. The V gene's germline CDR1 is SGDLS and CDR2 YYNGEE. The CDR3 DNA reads TGTGCCAGCAGCGGGGACACCTCCTACGAGCAGTACTTC. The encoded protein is CASSGDTSYEQYF.

Here the CDR3 reads CASSYTNRNTEAFF. The DNA for the CDR3 is TGTGCCAGCAGTTACACCAATAGAAACACTGAAGCTTTCTTT. This chain uses TRBV6-5 with TRBJ1-1; no firm D call. Germline lookup yields CDR1 MNHEY and CDR2 SVGAGI. Deletions cut 2 bases from V and 2 bases from J, with 9 bases between. This CDR3 has 14 residues.

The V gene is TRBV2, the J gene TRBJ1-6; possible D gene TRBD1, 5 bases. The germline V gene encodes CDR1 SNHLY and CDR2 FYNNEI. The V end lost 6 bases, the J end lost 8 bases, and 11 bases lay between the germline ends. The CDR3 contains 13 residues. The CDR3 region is CASRRDLDSPLHF. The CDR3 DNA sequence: TGTGCCAGCAGAAGGGACTTGGATTCACCCCTCCACTTT.

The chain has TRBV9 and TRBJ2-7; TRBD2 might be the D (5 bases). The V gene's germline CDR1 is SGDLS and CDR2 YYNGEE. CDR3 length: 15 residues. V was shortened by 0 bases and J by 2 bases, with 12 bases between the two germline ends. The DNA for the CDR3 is TGTGCCAGCAGCGTAGGAGAGGGTAGGGCCTACGAGCAGTACTTC. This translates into CASSVGEGRAYEQYF. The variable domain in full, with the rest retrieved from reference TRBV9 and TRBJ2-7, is DSGVTQTPKHLITATGQRVTLRCSPRSGDLSVYWYQQSLDQGLQFLIQYYNGEERAKGNILERFSAQQFPDLHSELNLSSLELGDSALYFCASSVGEGRAYEQYFGPGTRLTVT.

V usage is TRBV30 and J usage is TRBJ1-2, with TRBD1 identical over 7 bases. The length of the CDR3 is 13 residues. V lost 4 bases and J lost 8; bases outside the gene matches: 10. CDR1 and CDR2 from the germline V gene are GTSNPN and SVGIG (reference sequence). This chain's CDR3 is CAWTHRGEGGYTF. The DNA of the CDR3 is TGTGCCTGGACACACAGGGGAGAGGGAGGCTACACCTTC.

In DNA, the CDR3 is TGTGCCAGCAGCTTGCGTAGCGGGGGGGAGGGAGAAGAGACCCAGTACTTC. Protein product: CASSLRSGGEGEETQYF. The chain has TRBV5-4 and TRBJ2-5, with 11 bases that match TRBD2. Losses at the gene ends were 1 base for V and 3 bases for J; bases not matched to a gene: 8. CDR3 length equals 17 residues. Germline values: CDR1 SGHNT, CDR2 YYREEE (reference sequence).

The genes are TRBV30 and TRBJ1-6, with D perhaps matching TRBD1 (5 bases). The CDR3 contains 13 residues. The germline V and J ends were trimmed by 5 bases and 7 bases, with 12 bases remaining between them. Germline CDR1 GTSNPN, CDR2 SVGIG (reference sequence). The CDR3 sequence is CAWATYRNSPLHF. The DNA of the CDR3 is TGTGCCTGGGCGACCTACAGGAATTCACCCCTCCACTTT.

The CDR3 coding sequence is TGTGCCAGCAGTTCCAGGCCGCAACCCATTGAAAAACTGTTTTTT. It translates to CASSSRPQPIEKLFF. The rearrangement uses TRBV6-5 and TRBJ1-4, with D unresolved. The CDR3 runs to 15 residues. Trimming pared 4 bases from V and 7 bases from J, leaving 16 bases between. CDR1 and CDR2 from the germline V gene are MNHEY and SVGAGI.